The source of this T cell receptor (beta chain) is a study of CD8 T cells in Susac syndrome. The CDR3 has 16 residues. Trimming cost V 4 bases and J 3 bases, with 18 bases left between them. Per the germline V gene, CDR1 is MNHEY and CDR2 is SVGAGI. In blood CD8+ and CD4+ T cells, TCR beta underwent sequencing. Controls were healthy donors (matched for age and sex). The RNA input was about 0.5 to 1 ug, and it was reverse transcribed with random hexamers. Amplification of TCR beta CDR3 across 54 Vbeta and 13 Jbeta was performed with immunoSEQ multiplex PCR. TCRdb used MiXCR to reprocess the immunoSEQ multiplex PCR reads, holding one entry per CDR3 protein. The data hold around 80,000 distinct CDR3 sequences, with about 93% observed a single time. The study's findings and limits: The study acknowledged a relatively small number of individuals in its TCR sequencing and HLA analysis.

With regard to this clonotype: Its antigen is currently unknown.

V and J are TRBV6-5 and TRBJ1-2; D ambiguous. This receptor was taken from a human donor in good health. Sequenced input: CD8+ T cells from PBMCs. The CDR3 DNA reads as TGTGCCAGCAGTTTTTCCGCCGCGAGGATAGACTATGGCTACACCTTC. Its protein is CASSFSAARIDYGYTF.